One T cell receptor beta chain is described in this entry. A Seattle source enrolled patients during active infection and followed them longitudinally. Authors' analysis steps: The authors estimated nucleated cell counts from reference gene primer amplification. Generated by immunoSEQ multiplex PCR, the TCRdb table keeps only in-frame clones and is missing some. For V, J and clone size, that table is used; D and trimming come from the DNA. Of some 350,000 clones in the sample, 89% are singletons; the top ten hold about 3%. Germline-derived CDR1 and CDR2 are WNHNN and SYGVQD (reference sequence). V was shortened by 4 bases and J by 4 bases, with 7 bases between the two germline ends. The CDR3 has 13 residues. This record belongs to a study of blood T cell repertoires in COVID-19. On the study more broadly: In each case, the material was cDNA or gDNA derived from T cells, B-cell-depleted T cells, or PBMCs.

The sequence was collected from a woman in her twenties or thirties with COVID-19, enrolled during active disease. This rearrangement joins TRBV10-1 to TRBJ2-2; D gene ambiguous. Source material: peripheral blood. CDR3 sequence reads: CASSGSSTGELFF. As DNA, the CDR3 is TGCGCCAGCAGTGGTTCGAGCACCGGGGAGCTGTTTTTT.